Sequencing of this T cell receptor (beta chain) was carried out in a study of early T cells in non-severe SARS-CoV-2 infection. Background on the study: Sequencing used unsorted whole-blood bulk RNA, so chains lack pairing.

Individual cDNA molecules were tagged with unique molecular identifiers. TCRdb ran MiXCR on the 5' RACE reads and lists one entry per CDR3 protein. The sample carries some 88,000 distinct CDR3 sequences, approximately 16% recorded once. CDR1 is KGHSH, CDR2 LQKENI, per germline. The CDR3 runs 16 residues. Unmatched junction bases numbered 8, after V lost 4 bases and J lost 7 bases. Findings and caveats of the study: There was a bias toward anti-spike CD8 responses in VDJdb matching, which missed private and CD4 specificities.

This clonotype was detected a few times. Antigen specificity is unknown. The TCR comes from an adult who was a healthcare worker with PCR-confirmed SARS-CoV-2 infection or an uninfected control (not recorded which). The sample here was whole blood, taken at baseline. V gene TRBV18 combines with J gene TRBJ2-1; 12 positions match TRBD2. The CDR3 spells CASSHGLAGSENEQFF. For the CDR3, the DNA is TGTGCCAGCTCACACGGACTAGCGGGATCGGAGAATGAGCAGTTCTTC.